Sequencing of this T cell receptor beta chain was carried out in a study of cytomegalovirus exposure and HLA in healthy donors. The wider study: A preliminary data release comprised tens of millions of unique TCRs obtained from HLA-typed donors.

Vbeta (60) and Jbeta (13) primers were used in the PCR. Repertoires were generated with immunoSEQ multiplex PCR, while TCRdb's copy carries only in-frame clones and drops some. This sample yields tens of thousands of clones, of which approximately 84% are seen a single time; 2.1% belongs to the top ten. Trimming removed 3 bases at V and 2 bases at J, with 6 bases between. Germline-derived CDR1 and CDR2 are SGDLS and YYNGEE. The CDR3 loop spans 14 amino acids. The receptor comes from a man aged 18 to 30 in good health and CMV-seronegative. Sequencing was carried out using PBMCs. J is TRBJ2-6 and V is TRBV9; TRBD2 might be the D (6 bases). The CDR3 sequence: CASSAGAGANVLTF. The CDR3 bases are TGTGCCAGCAGCGCGGGGGCTGGGGCCAACGTCCTGACTTTC.